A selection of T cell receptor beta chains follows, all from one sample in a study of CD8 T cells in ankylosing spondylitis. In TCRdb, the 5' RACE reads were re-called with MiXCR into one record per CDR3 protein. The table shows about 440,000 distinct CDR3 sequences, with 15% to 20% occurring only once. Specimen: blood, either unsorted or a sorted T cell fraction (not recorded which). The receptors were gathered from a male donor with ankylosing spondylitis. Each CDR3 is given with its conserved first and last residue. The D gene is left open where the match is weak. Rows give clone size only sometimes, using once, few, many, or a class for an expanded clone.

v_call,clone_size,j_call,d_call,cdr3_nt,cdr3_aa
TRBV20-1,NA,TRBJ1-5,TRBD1,TGCAGTGCCTCTACCGGGACAGGGAATAATCAGCCCCAGCATTTT,CSASTGTGNNQPQHF
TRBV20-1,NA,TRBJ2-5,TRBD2,TGCAGTGCTAGAGATTCCAGCGGGGGGTACCAAGAGACCCAGTACTTC,CSARDSSGGYQETQYF
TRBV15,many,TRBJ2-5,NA,TGTGCCACCAGCAGAGATTCTGCGCAAGAGACCCAGTACTTC,CATSRDSAQETQYF
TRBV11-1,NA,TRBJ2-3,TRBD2,TGTGCCAGCAGCATGAGGACTAGCAGAAGCACAGATACGCAGTATTTT,CASSMRTSRSTDTQYF
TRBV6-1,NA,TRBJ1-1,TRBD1,TGTGCCAGCAGTGAAGCGTACAGGGGTAAAGCTTTCTTT,CASSEAYRGKAFF
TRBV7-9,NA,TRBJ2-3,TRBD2,TGTGCCAGCACTATCCGACTAGCGGGAGGCCCAGATACGCAGTATTTT,CASTIRLAGGPDTQYF
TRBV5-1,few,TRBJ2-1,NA,TGCGCCAGCAGCTTGGAACCCGATAGTGAGCAGTTCTTC,CASSLEPDSEQFF
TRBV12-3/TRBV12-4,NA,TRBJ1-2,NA,TGTGCCAGCAGTCCCCAGGCCTATGGCTACACCTTC,CASSPQAYGYTF
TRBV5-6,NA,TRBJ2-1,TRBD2,TGTGCCAGCAGCAGGGGACTAGCGGGAGCGTACAATGAGCAGTTCTTC,CASSRGLAGAYNEQFF
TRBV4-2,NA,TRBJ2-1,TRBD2,TGTGCCAGCAGCCAAGTCATAGGCGGGGGGCCCTACAATGAGCAGTTCTTC,CASSQVIGGGPYNEQFF
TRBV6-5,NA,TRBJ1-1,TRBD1,TGTGCCAGCAGTTACTCAAAACAGGGGAGGACTGAAGCTTTCTTT,CASSYSKQGRTEAFF
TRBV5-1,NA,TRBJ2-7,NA,TGCGCCAGCCAGATGGTTCCAGGCTCCTACGAGCAGTACTTC,CASQMVPGSYEQYF
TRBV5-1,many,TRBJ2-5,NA,TGCGCCAGCAGCTTGGAAGTCCAAGAGACCCAGTACTTC,CASSLEVQETQYF
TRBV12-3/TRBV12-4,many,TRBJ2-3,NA,TGTGCCAGCAGTCCCGCCCCAGATACGCAGTATTTT,CASSPAPDTQYF
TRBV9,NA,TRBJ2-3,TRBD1,TGTGCCAGCAGCCCTTGGACAGGGGGGACAGATACGCAGTATTTT,CASSPWTGGTDTQYF
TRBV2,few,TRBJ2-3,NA,TGTGCCAGCATGGTATCATTGGGGAGCACAGATACGCAGTATTTT,CASMVSLGSTDTQYF
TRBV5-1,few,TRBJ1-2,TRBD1,TGCGCCAGCAGCTCCGCGGGACAGGGACCTCACTTC,CASSSAGQGPHF
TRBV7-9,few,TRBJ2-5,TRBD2,TGTGCCAGCAGCCGGACTAGCGGGGGGGGAGAGACCCAGTACTTC,CASSRTSGGGETQYF
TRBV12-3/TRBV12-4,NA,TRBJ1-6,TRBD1,TGTGCCAGCAGCTCCGGGACAGGGGTGGGTTCACCCCTCCACTTT,CASSSGTGVGSPLHF
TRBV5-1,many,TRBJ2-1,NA,TGCGCCAGCAGCCCCACGGGGTATGGCAATGAGCAGTTCTTC,CASSPTGYGNEQFF
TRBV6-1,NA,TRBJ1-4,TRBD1,TGTGCCAGCAGCTCAGGGGGCCCAGATGAAAAACTGTTTTTT,CASSSGGPDEKLFF
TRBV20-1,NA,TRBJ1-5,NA,TGCAGTGCTAGACGGACATATAGCAATCAGCCCCAGCATTTT,CSARRTYSNQPQHF
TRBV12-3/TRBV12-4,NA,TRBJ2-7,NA,TGTGCCAGCAGCCCGATTTGGTTCGAGGGCAACTACGAGCAGTACTTC,CASSPIWFEGNYEQYF
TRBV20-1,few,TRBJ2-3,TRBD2,TGCAGTGCTAGAGATGTTTTCCCTTCCGGAGCGGGAGGATCAAATACGCAGTATTTT,CSARDVFPSGAGGSNTQYF
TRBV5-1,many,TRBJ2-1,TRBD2,TGCGCCAGCAGCTTGGGACTAGCGGGAGTAGGGGAGCAGTTCTTC,CASSLGLAGVGEQFF
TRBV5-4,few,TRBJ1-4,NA,TGTGCCAGCAGCTTCCGGGCCGATAATGAAAAACTGTTTTTT,CASSFRADNEKLFF
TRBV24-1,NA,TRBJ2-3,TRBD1,TGTGCCACCAGTGGGACAGGGGGCTCGGATACGCAGTATTTT,CATSGTGGSDTQYF
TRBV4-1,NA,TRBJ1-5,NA,TGCGCCAGCAGCCAAACGAGTGGTGGGCGCAATCAGCCCCAGCATTTT,CASSQTSGGRNQPQHF
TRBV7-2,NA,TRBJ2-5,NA,TGTGCCAGCAGCTTCCGTGCTGAGACCCAGTACTTC,CASSFRAETQYF
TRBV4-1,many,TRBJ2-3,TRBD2,TGCGCCAGCAGCCAAGGAGGTAGCGGGAGGAATACGCAGTATTTT,CASSQGGSGRNTQYF
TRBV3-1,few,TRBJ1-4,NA,TGTGCCAGCAGCGACCGGGGGACGGCTGCAACTAATGAAAAACTGTTTTTT,CASSDRGTAATNEKLFF
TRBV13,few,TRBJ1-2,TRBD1,TGTGCCAGCAGCGAACGGGACAGGGGTAACTATGGCTACACCTTC,CASSERDRGNYGYTF
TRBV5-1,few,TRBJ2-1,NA,TGCGCCAGCAGCCCCCGCCATGCCGAGGATGAGCAGTTCTTC,CASSPRHAEDEQFF
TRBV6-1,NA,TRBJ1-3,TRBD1,TGTGCCAGCAGTGGACAGGGCACTGGAAACACCATATATTTT,CASSGQGTGNTIYF
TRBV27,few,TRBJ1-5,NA,TGTGCCAGCAGTTTGAACGCGGGCAATCAGCCCCAGCATTTT,CASSLNAGNQPQHF
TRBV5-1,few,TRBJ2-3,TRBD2,TGCGCCAGCAGCTCGACTAGCGGGGGACCCAGCACAGATACGCAGTATTTT,CASSSTSGGPSTDTQYF
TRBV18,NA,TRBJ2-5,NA,TGTGCCAGCTCACCACCCAGTTCCTCGGGAGAGACCCAGTACTTC,CASSPPSSSGETQYF
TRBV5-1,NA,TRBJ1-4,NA,TGCGCCAGCAGCATGGGAAAGCCAACTAATGAAAAACTGTTTTTT,CASSMGKPTNEKLFF
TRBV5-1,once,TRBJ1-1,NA,TGCGCCAGCAGCTTGGTTCCTAGAGGGGGGGCCACTGAAGCTTTCTTT,CASSLVPRGGATEAFF
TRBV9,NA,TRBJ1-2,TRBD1,TGTGCCAGCAGCGTAGCTAGGACAGGGGGAGGCTACACCTTC,CASSVARTGGGYTF
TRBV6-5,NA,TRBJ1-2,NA,TGTGCCAGCAGTTACTCGAGGGGAGCCTCCTATGGCTACACCTTC,CASSYSRGASYGYTF
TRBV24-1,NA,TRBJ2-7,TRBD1,TGTGCCACCAGTGATTCCGGACAGGGCAATGACGAGCAGTACTTC,CATSDSGQGNDEQYF
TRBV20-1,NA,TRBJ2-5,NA,TGCAGTGCTTCTACCCCGGGGGCAGGGGCACAAGAGACCCAGTACTTC,CSASTPGAGAQETQYF
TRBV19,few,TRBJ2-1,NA,TGTGCCAGTAGTACAAGGCCACTGAATGAGCAGTTCTTC,CASSTRPLNEQFF
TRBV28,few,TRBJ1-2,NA,TGTGCCAGCAGTTTTTTGGGGGCCAACTACAACTATGGCTACACCTTC,CASSFLGANYNYGYTF
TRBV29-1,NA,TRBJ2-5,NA,TGCAGCGTTAAATCGCGCCAGAAAGAGACCCAGTACTTC,CSVKSRQKETQYF
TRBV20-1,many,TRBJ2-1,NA,TGCAGTGCTTTCATTCTGAGACCCTCATACAATGAGCAGTTCTTC,CSAFILRPSYNEQFF
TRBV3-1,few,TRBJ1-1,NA,TGTGCCAGCAGCCAAGCTCAGGGGAGCACTGAAGCTTTCTTT,CASSQAQGSTEAFF
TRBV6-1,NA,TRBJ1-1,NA,TGTGCCAGCAGACCCCGGACGGGGATCGGCACTGAAGCTTTCTTT,CASRPRTGIGTEAFF
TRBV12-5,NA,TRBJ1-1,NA,TGTGCTAGTGGTTTGGTCGAGGGGACTGAAGCTTTCTTT,CASGLVEGTEAFF
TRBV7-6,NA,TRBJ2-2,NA,TGTGCCACTGCGGACTTGCAGGCCGGGGAGCTGTTTTTT,CATADLQAGELFF
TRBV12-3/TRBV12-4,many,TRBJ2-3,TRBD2,TGTGCCAGCAGTTTAAGCGGGAGAGGCACAGATACGCAGTATTTT,CASSLSGRGTDTQYF